This paragraph covers one T cell receptor beta chain sequence. The antigen is unknown. The data derive from a study of siplizumab effects on memory and regulatory T cells. Whole-study results and caveats: Reactions containing siplizumab showed mappable alloreactive CD4+ clones averaging around 70% Treg-derived, versus about 27% in controls. Naive or memory phenotype was unassignable for roughly 75-95% of proliferating CD4+ or CD8+ clones. Tregs proliferating in siplizumab cultures lacked confirmation of their suppressive function.

The table came from immunoSEQ multiplex PCR; TCRdb's copy has only in-frame clones and leaves some out. Here the sample spans around 86,000 clones, approximately 95% being singletons. This receptor was taken from a human donor in good health. Sequencing was performed on non-Treg CD4+ T cells sorted from blood.

The CDR3 DNA reads as TGTGCCAGCAGCCCAGCCCTGCGGACTAGCGGGAGTGTCTCCTACGAGCAGTACTTC. Translation gives CASSPALRTSGSVSYEQYF. The chain couples TRBV7-2 to TRBJ2-7, with 13 bases lining up with TRBD2. The trim removed 5 bases at V and 0 bases at J, leaving 13 bases unmatched. CDR3 length: 19 residues. Per germline, CDR1 SGHTA and CDR2 FQGNSA.